The TCR beta chain under discussion was sequenced for a study of spatial heterogeneity in lung cancer. A single record per CDR3 protein comes from TCRdb applying MiXCR to the 5' RACE reads. The table has about 22,000 distinct CDR3 sequences, 5.8% seen once. This clonotype was observed many times. Time point specified: sample taken at primary tumor resection. In germline, CDR1 is DFQATT, CDR2 SNEGSKA (reference sequence). This CDR3 region has 15 residues. Trimming removed 1 base from V and 3 bases from J, with 12 bases in between. The V and J genes are TRBV20-1 and TRBJ1-4, with D tentatively TRBD1 (5 bases). The sequence was obtained from a male donor with early-stage non-small cell lung cancer. This specimen was PBMCs, taken at surgery. Here the CDR3 reads CSARGAGRANEKLFF. In DNA, the CDR3 is TGCAGTGCTAGAGGTGCGGGGCGGGCTAATGAAAAACTGTTTTTT.